This T cell receptor beta chain was obtained from a study of T cells after yellow fever vaccination. TCRdb reprocessed the 5' RACE reads via MiXCR and lists one record per CDR3 protein. Of 200,000 to 300,000 distinct CDR3 sequences in the sample, around 3.5% were seen once. Germline-derived CDR1 and CDR2 are SGHTA and FQGNSA. CDR3 length: 14 residues. The V end was cut by 7 bases, the J end by 2 bases, with 15 bases between. Study-wide results and caveats: Reappearance after the booster was observed for most primary-vaccination clones (roughly 95% CD4, over 75% CD8). The secondary response was weaker but peaked faster, day 5 versus 15.

A note on this clonotype: The antigen remains undetermined. A much larger clone differs from this one at a single base, so this may be a read error.

The source is a man aged 18 to 29 who received the YFV17D yellow fever vaccine. The sample was PBMCs, taken 15 days after the yellow fever booster vaccination. The chain joins TRBV7-2 to TRBJ2-7; D not resolved. The CDR3 coding sequence is TGTGCCAGCACCTCGGTGAGCAAACCCTACGAGCAGTACTTC. This translates into CASTSVSKPYEQYF.